This T cell receptor beta chain was documented in a study of blood T cells in healthy people across ages. This clonotype turned up a few times. A clone one base away is much larger, so this may be a read error. Through a sample-barcoded 5' primer and a J-beta primer mix, a second PCR was run for roughly 6 to 11 cycles. Via MiXCR, TCRdb re-called the 5' RACE reads, giving one row per CDR3 protein. The table includes roughly 700,000 distinct CDR3 sequences, 32% detected once. Germline V CDR1 and CDR2: LGHDT, YNNKEL (reference sequence). V trimming: 4 bases; J trimming: 13 bases; junction bases outside the gene matches: 15. The CDR3 runs 16 residues.

This rearrangement joins TRBV3-1 to TRBJ2-1; 11 positions match TRBD2. This TCR derives from a woman older than 75 in good health. Sequenced material: blood. As DNA, the CDR3 is TGTGCCAGCAGCCGCTTAGCGGGGGGGCCTGTGGAGACCCAGTTCTTC. It codes for CASSRLAGGPVETQFF.